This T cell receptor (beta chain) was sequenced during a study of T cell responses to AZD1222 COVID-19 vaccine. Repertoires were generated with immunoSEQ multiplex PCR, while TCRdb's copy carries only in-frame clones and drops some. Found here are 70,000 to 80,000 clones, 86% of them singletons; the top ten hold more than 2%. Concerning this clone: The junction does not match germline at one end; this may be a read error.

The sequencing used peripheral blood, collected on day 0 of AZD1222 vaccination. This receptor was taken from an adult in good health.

In nucleotides, the CDR3 is TGTGCCAGCAGCCAACAGCGATTCACTGGGAACACCATATATTTT. Its translation is CASSQQRFTGNTIYF. This rearrangement joins TRBV3-1 (or the pseudogene TRBV3-2) to TRBJ1-3, with D hard to call. The CDR3 extends over 15 amino acids. Germline V CDR1 and CDR2: LGHDT, YNNKEL (reference sequence).